This TCR beta chain was retrieved from a study of OX40 agonist ivuxolimab in advanced cancers. Study summary: Treatment of patients was with ivuxolimab, an agonistic anti-OX40 (CD134) antibody.

Germline V gene sequence: CDR1 MNHNS, CDR2 SASEGT. V lost 4 bases and J lost 1, with 7 bases in between. CDR3 size: 13 residues. Using immunoSEQ multiplex PCR, the repertoire was profiled, and TCRdb retains in-frame clones only, with some absent. This table has around 99,000 clones, 85% to 90% appearing once. This sequence joins TRBV6-1 and TRBJ1-1; D is unresolved. Sequenced material: CD4+ or CD8+ T cells sorted from blood, taken in a trial of the OX40 agonist ivuxolimab. The receptor was derived from an adult with an advanced solid tumor such as melanoma, head and neck, liver or kidney cancer. CDR3 protein: CASSGSENTEAFF. Here the CDR3 DNA reads TGTGCCAGCAGTGGATCGGAGAACACTGAAGCTTTCTTT.